A selection of T cell receptor beta chains follows, all from one sample in a study of cytomegalovirus exposure and HLA in healthy donors. Measured with immunoSEQ multiplex PCR; TCRdb has only the in-frame clones, and not every one. The repertoire holds more than 130,000 clones, with more than 75% as singletons. Sequenced sample: PBMCs. These receptors were collected from a man aged 18 to 30 in good health and CMV-seronegative. The CDR3 runs from the conserved cysteine through the conserved F or W. A D gene is named only where the DNA matches it firmly. Clone size, where shown, is once, few, many, or a class for clones that have expanded.

CDR3 DNA: TGTGCCAGTAGTATACGGGGTTTTGAAGCTTTCTTT; CDR3 protein: CASSIRGFEAFF; J gene: TRBJ1-1; clone size: .; D gene: .; V gene: TRBV19
CDR3 DNA: TGTGCCAGTACCCCGGGACAAATTATCTATGGCTACACCTTC; CDR3 protein: CASTPGQIIYGYTF; J gene: TRBJ1-2; clone size: .; D gene: .; V gene: TRBV19
CDR3 DNA: TGCGCCAGCAGCTTGGCCGGACTAGCGGGATCTCGGCGGACCGGGGAGCTGTTTTTT; CDR3 protein: CASSLAGLAGSRRTGELFF; J gene: TRBJ2-2; clone size: once; D gene: TRBD2; V gene: TRBV5-1
CDR3 DNA: TGTGCCAGCAGGGAAGGCGGGGGGACCTACGAGCAGTACTTC; CDR3 protein: CASREGGGTYEQYF; J gene: TRBJ2-7; clone size: few; D gene: TRBD2; V gene: TRBV2
CDR3 DNA: TGTGCCAGCAGTGTTGGACAGGGGACGAGAAACACCATATATTTT; CDR3 protein: CASSVGQGTRNTIYF; J gene: TRBJ1-3; clone size: few; D gene: TRBD1; V gene: TRBV6-1
CDR3 DNA: TGTGCCAGCAGTCATCCCAACAGCGGGAGCTACGAGCAGTACTTC; CDR3 protein: CASSHPNSGSYEQYF; J gene: TRBJ2-7; clone size: .; D gene: TRBD2; V gene: TRBV4-2
CDR3 DNA: TGTGCCAGCAGTTACCAGACTCAAGAGACCCAGTACTTC; CDR3 protein: CASSYQTQETQYF; J gene: TRBJ2-5; clone size: .; D gene: .; V gene: TRBV2
CDR3 DNA: TGTGCCAGCAGCCCGGACAGCGCCAATCAGCCCCAGCATTTT; CDR3 protein: CASSPDSANQPQHF; J gene: TRBJ1-5; clone size: .; D gene: .; V gene: TRBV6-1
CDR3 DNA: TGTGCCAGCGGGACAGCTAATAACTATGGCTACACCTTC; CDR3 protein: CASGTANNYGYTF; J gene: TRBJ1-2; clone size: .; D gene: TRBD1; V gene: TRBV28
CDR3 DNA: TGCGCCAGCAGGCGGGACAGGGACGGCAATCAGCCCCAGCATTTT; CDR3 protein: CASRRDRDGNQPQHF; J gene: TRBJ1-5; clone size: few; D gene: TRBD1; V gene: TRBV10-2
CDR3 DNA: TGTGCCAGCAGCCGTCTACTAGCGGGAGTCGAGCAGTTCTTC; CDR3 protein: CASSRLLAGVEQFF; J gene: TRBJ2-1; clone size: .; D gene: TRBD2; V gene: TRBV2
CDR3 DNA: TGCGCCAGCAGCCAAAGTGCGGGCGCTGAAGCTTTCTTT; CDR3 protein: CASSQSAGAEAFF; J gene: TRBJ1-1; clone size: few; D gene: .; V gene: TRBV4-1
CDR3 DNA: TGTGCCAGCGAGGGGGACCTGAACACTGAAGCTTTCTTT; CDR3 protein: CASEGDLNTEAFF; J gene: TRBJ1-1; clone size: .; D gene: .; V gene: TRBV2
CDR3 DNA: TGTGCCAGCAGCGTAAGGCAGGGGGGCGAGCAGTACTTC; CDR3 protein: CASSVRQGGEQYF; J gene: TRBJ2-7; clone size: .; D gene: .; V gene: TRBV9
CDR3 DNA: TGCAGCGCACGAGGGCACGCAGATACGCAGTATTTT; CDR3 protein: CSARGHADTQYF; J gene: TRBJ2-3; clone size: .; D gene: .; V gene: TRBV29-1
CDR3 DNA: TGTGCCAGCAGCTTATCGGGGGGCGCGGCGGACGAGCAGTACTTC; CDR3 protein: CASSLSGGAADEQYF; J gene: TRBJ2-7; clone size: once; D gene: .; V gene: TRBV7-6
CDR3 DNA: TGTGCCAGCAGCCGGGGGCAGGGGGCTTACGAGCAGTACTTC; CDR3 protein: CASSRGQGAYEQYF; J gene: TRBJ2-7; clone size: .; D gene: TRBD1; V gene: TRBV7-8
CDR3 DNA: TGTGCCAGCAGTTACCAGGGAAGCGACTATGGCTACACCTTC; CDR3 protein: CASSYQGSDYGYTF; J gene: TRBJ1-2; clone size: .; D gene: .; V gene: TRBV6-5
CDR3 DNA: TGTGCCAGCAGGAGACAGGGGAGCAATCAGCCCCAGCATTTT; CDR3 protein: CASRRQGSNQPQHF; J gene: TRBJ1-5; clone size: few; D gene: TRBD1; V gene: TRBV2
CDR3 DNA: TGTGCCATCAGCTCCCCAGGGAACTCCTACGAGCAGTACTTC; CDR3 protein: CAISSPGNSYEQYF; J gene: TRBJ2-7; clone size: .; D gene: .; V gene: TRBV10-3
CDR3 DNA: TGTGCCAGCAGTTCGCCGGGACAGGGGGTCTATGAGCAGTTCTTC; CDR3 protein: CASSSPGQGVYEQFF; J gene: TRBJ2-1; clone size: .; D gene: TRBD1; V gene: TRBV27
CDR3 DNA: TGTGCCAGCAGCTTGTATACTAGCGGGTTCTACGAGCAGTACTTC; CDR3 protein: CASSLYTSGFYEQYF; J gene: TRBJ2-7; clone size: .; D gene: TRBD2; V gene: TRBV5-6
CDR3 DNA: TGTGCCAGCAGTTTTCCTGACAGGTACAATGAGCAGTTCTTC; CDR3 protein: CASSFPDRYNEQFF; J gene: TRBJ2-1; clone size: .; D gene: .; V gene: TRBV28
CDR3 DNA: TGCGCCAGCAGCTCGACCCTCAGGCGGGGGGTCCAAGAGACCCAGTACTTC; CDR3 protein: CASSSTLRRGVQETQYF; J gene: TRBJ2-5; clone size: .; D gene: TRBD2; V gene: TRBV5-1
CDR3 DNA: TGTGCCAGTAGTCCCTCGACAGGGTTCGGCTATGGCTACACCTTC; CDR3 protein: CASSPSTGFGYGYTF; J gene: TRBJ1-2; clone size: .; D gene: TRBD1; V gene: TRBV19